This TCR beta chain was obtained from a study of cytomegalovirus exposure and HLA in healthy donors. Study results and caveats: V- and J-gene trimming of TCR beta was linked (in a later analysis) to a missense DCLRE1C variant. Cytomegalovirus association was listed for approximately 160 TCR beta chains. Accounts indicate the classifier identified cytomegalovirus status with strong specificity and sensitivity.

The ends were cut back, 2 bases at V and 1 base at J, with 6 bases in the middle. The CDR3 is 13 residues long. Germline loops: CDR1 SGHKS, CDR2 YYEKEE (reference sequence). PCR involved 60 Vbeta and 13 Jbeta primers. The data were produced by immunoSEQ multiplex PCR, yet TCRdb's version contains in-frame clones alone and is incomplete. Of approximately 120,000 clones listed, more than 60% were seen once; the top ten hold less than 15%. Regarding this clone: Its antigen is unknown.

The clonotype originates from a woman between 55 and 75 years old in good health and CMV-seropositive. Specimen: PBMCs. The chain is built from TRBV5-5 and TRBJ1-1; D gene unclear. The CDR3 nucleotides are TGTGCCAGCAGCTTTAGTGGGAACACTGAAGCTTTCTTT. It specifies CASSFSGNTEAFF.